These 14 T cell receptor beta chains originate from one sample sequenced in a study of CD8 T cells in Susac syndrome. It was with random hexamers that roughly 0.45 to 1 ug RNA was reverse transcribed. Using its own MiXCR run on the immunoSEQ multiplex PCR reads, TCRdb lists one record per CDR3 protein. The repertoire holds 210,000 or so distinct CDR3 sequences, with around 90% as singletons. Sample: CD8+ T cells from PBMCs. The receptors shown here come from a human donor with multiple sclerosis.

This clonotype was observed a few times. This sequence joins TRBV2 and TRBJ2-7, with 8 bases matching TRBD1. Per germline, CDR1 SNHLY and CDR2 FYNNEI. CDR3 length: 14 amino acids. J was trimmed by 3 bases and V by 10 bases; bases with no gene match: 11. The CDR3 sequence is CATNEGQGGYEQYF. CDR3 DNA sequence: TGTGCCACAAACGAAGGACAGGGCGGCTACGAGCAGTACTTC.

CDR3 amino acids: CASSEGAGTTVGETQYF. The CDR3 region has the DNA TGTGCCAGCAGCGAGGGGGCTGGGACTACCGTCGGAGAGACCCAGTACTTC. The chain employs TRBV9 and TRBJ2-5, with D perhaps matching TRBD1 or TRBD2 (7 bases each). There are 17 residues in the CDR3. Trimming removed 3 bases at V and 4 bases at J, with 22 bases between. Germline V gene lookup returns CDR1 SGDLS and CDR2 YYNGEE.

The chain employs TRBV4-3 and TRBJ2-7, with 7 bases aligning to TRBD2. CDR1 is LGHNA, CDR2 YSLEER, per germline. Unmatched junction bases numbered 10, after V lost 1 base and J lost 1 base. The CDR3 runs to 17 residues. CDR3 DNA sequence: TGCGCCAGCAGCCAAGGTCCCCCGGGACTACGTTCCTACGAGCAGTACTTC. It translates to CASSQGPPGLRSYEQYF.

The chain carries TRBV13 and TRBJ2-1; 9 bases are shared with TRBD2. The CDR3 loop spans 15 amino acids. Trimming took 5 bases from V and 6 from J; bases not matched to a gene: 8. CDR1 is PRHDT, CDR2 FYEKMQ, per germline (reference sequence). The CDR3 spells CASSPGTSLSNEQFF. The CDR3 DNA follows: TGTGCCAGCAGCCCCGGGACTAGCTTGTCCAATGAGCAGTTCTTC.

The CDR3 region is CASSWGGAKNIQYF. Here the CDR3 DNA reads TGTGCCAGCAGTTGGGGGGGCGCCAAAAACATTCAGTACTTC. The J gene is TRBJ2-4, the V gene TRBV6-5; perhaps TRBD2 as D (7 bases). The CDR3 extends over 14 amino acids. Germline loops: CDR1 MNHEY, CDR2 SVGAGI. The V end lost 4 bases, the J end lost 1 base, and 8 bases lay between the germline ends.

This sequence joins TRBV19 and TRBJ2-7; TRBD1 aligns across 9 bases. This CDR3 comprises 15 residues. Germline values: CDR1 LNHDA, CDR2 SQIVND (reference sequence). V lost 5 bases, J lost 0 bases, and 5 bases stayed unmatched. The DNA of the CDR3 is TGTGCCAGTAGTTCCCGGACAGGGGTCTCCTACGAGCAGTACTTC. Protein: CASSSRTGVSYEQYF.

V gene TRBV7-2 combines with J gene TRBJ2-7, with D perhaps TRBD1 or TRBD2 (5 bases each). Germline CDR1 is SGHTA and CDR2 is FQGNSA. The V and J ends lost 4 bases and 7 bases respectively, with 11 bases between them. There are 12 residues in the CDR3. CDR3 amino acids: CASSWGWGEQYF. The CDR3 bases are TGTGCCAGCAGCTGGGGGTGGGGGGAGCAGTACTTC.

The rearrangement uses TRBV27 and TRBJ1-2, with no clear D. Germline V CDR1 and CDR2: MNHEY, SMNVEV (reference sequence). The V gene lost 7 bases and the J gene lost 4 bases, with 16 bases spanning the gap. CDR3 length: 14 amino acids. The CDR3 protein is CASNGGRTPYGYTF. CDR3 sequence (DNA): TGTGCCAGCAATGGTGGGCGTACTCCCTATGGCTACACCTTC.

The rearrangement joins TRBV13 to TRBJ1-1, with unresolved D. This CDR3 comprises 15 residues. Germline V CDR1 and CDR2: PRHDT, FYEKMQ (reference sequence). The ends were cut back, 0 bases at V and 2 bases at J, with 10 bases in the middle. DNA for the CDR3: TGTGCCAGCAGCTTAGGTCCCGGTGGTAACACTGAAGCTTTCTTT. Protein product: CASSLGPGGNTEAFF.

This chain uses TRBV6-5 with TRBJ1-5; tentatively, D is TRBD1 (5 bases). The CDR3 runs to 14 residues. CDR1 and CDR2 from the germline V gene are MNHEY and SVGAGI. Trimming left V 2 bases short and J 4 bases short, with 9 bases between. As DNA, the CDR3 is TGTGCCAGCAGTTACAATCAGGGAAATCAGCCCCAGCATTTT. It translates to CASSYNQGNQPQHF.

The CDR3 sequence: CASSRPPGEVNTEAFF. In DNA, the CDR3 is TGTGCCAGTAGTCGACCCCCGGGGGAGGTGAACACTGAAGCTTTCTTT. The rearrangement joins TRBV19 to TRBJ1-1; possibly TRBD1 for D (5 bases). The CDR3 runs to 16 residues. Deletions cut 5 bases from V and 0 bases from J, with 16 bases between. In germline, CDR1 is LNHDA, CDR2 SQIVND (reference sequence).

In its sample, this clonotype was seen once. This chain joins TRBV7-9 and TRBJ2-2; 8 bases match TRBD2. The CDR3 covers 15 residues. Germline-derived CDR1 and CDR2 are SEHNR and FQNEAQ (reference sequence). V shed 6 bases and J 1 base; nucleotides not matched to a gene: 4. The CDR3: CASRPGGQNTGELFF. DNA for the CDR3: TGTGCCAGCAGACCGGGGGGGCAGAACACCGGGGAGCTGTTTTTT.

V usage is TRBV9 and J usage is TRBJ2-7, with D perhaps assigned TRBD1 or TRBD2 (5 bases each). V lost 0 bases and J lost 2, with 9 bases in between. The CDR3 covers 14 residues. Germline CDR1 SGDLS, CDR2 YYNGEE. CDR3 sequence: CASSVGGAPYEQYF. The CDR3 nucleotides read TGTGCCAGCAGCGTAGGAGGGGCTCCCTACGAGCAGTACTTC.

This clonotype was counted a single time. The rearrangement uses TRBV20-1 and TRBJ1-5, with 8 bases that match TRBD1. Unmatched junction bases numbered 5, after V lost 0 bases and J lost 7 bases. This CDR3 contains 14 residues. The germline V gene has CDR1 DFQATT and CDR2 SNEGSKA (reference sequence). In nucleotides, the CDR3 is TGCAGTGCTAGAGATAGGACAGGGCACCAGCCCCAGCATTTT. It codes for CSARDRTGHQPQHF.